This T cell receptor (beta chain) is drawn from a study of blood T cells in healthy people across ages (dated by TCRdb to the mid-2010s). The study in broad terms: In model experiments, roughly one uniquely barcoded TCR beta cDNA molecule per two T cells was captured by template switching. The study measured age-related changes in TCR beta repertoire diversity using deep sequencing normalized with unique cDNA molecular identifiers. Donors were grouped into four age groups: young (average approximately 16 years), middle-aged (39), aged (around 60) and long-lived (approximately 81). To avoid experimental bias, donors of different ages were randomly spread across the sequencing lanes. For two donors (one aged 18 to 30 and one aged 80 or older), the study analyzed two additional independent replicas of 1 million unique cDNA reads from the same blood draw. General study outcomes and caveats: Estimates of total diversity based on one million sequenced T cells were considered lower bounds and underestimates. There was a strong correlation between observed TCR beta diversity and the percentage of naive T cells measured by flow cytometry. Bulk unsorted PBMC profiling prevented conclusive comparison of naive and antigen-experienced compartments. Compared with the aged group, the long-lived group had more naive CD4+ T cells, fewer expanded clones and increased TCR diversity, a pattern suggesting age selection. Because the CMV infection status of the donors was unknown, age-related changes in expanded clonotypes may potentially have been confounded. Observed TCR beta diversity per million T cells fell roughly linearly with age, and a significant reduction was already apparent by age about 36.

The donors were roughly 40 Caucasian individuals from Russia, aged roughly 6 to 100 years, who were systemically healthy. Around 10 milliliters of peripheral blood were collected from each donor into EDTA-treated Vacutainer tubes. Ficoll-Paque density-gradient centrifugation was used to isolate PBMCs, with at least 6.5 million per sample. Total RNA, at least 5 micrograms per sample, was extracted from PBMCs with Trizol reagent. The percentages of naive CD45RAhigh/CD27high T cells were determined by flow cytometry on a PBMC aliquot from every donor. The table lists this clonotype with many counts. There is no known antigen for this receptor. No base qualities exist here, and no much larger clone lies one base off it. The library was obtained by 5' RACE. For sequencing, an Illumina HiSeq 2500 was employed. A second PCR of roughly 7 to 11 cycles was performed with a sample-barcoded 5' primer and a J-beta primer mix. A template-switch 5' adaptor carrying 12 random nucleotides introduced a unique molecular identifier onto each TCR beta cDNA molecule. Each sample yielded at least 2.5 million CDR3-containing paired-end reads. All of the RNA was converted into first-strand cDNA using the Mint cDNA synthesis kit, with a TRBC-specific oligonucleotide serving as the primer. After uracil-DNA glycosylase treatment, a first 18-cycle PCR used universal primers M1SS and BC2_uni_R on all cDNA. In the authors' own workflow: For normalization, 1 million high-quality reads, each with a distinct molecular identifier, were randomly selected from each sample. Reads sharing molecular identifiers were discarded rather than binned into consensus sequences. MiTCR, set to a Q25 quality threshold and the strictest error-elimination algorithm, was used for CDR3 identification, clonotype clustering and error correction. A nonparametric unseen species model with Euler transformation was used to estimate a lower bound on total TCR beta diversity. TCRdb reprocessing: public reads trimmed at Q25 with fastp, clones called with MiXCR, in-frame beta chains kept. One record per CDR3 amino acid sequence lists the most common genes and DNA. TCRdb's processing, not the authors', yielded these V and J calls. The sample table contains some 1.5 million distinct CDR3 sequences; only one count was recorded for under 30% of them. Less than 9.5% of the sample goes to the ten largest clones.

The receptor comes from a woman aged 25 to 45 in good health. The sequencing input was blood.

CDR3 protein: CASSVHEDYGYTF. The nucleotide sequence reads as follows: TGTGCCAGCAGCGTACACGAGGACTATGGCTACACCTTC. The sequence is built from TRBV9 and TRBJ1-2, with no confidently assigned D gene. The CDR1 and CDR2 encoded by the germline V gene are SGDLS and YYNGEE. Relative to germline, V is 1 base shorter and J is 3 bases shorter, with 7 bases between their ends. The CDR3 goes from the cysteine to the phenylalanine over 13 residues. Kept here is only the CDR3 DNA, which spans 39 bases and is read in frame from base 1.